This is a list of T cell receptor beta chains from one sample in a study of CD8 T cell repertoires and HIV-1 epitope variants. Their cognate antigens are unknown. Profiled with immunoSEQ multiplex PCR; TCRdb holds only in-frame clones, not every one. The profile shows several thousand clones, around 59% of them singletons. The specimen was cultured CD8+ T cells derived from PBMCs. Source of these receptors: a male donor with HIV. CDR3s include the opening cysteine and the closing phenylalanine or tryptophan. A D gene is named only where the DNA matches it firmly. Expanded clones get a size class; other rows say once, few or many, or leave the size out.

J gene,clone size,D gene,V gene,CDR3 DNA,CDR3 protein
TRBJ2-7,few,TRBD2,TRBV9,TGTGCCAGCAGTGGTGGCGGGGGGGCTGACGAGCAGTACTTC,CASSGGGGADEQYF
TRBJ2-1,.,TRBD1,TRBV11-2,TGTGCCAGCAGCTCCAGAAAGTTGGTGGACAGGTCGTCCTACAATGAGCAGTTCTTC,CASSSRKLVDRSSYNEQFF
TRBJ1-5,.,TRBD1,TRBV28,TGTGCCAGCAGTCTGACAGGGGGCAGTAATCAGCCCCAGCATTTT,CASSLTGGSNQPQHF
TRBJ2-7,.,TRBD1,TRBV7-2,TGTGCCAGCAGCTTACAGGGGGACTACGAGCAGTACTTC,CASSLQGDYEQYF
TRBJ1-2,.,.,TRBV5-6,TGTGCCAGCAGCCAGGGGAAGAATGGCTACACCTTC,CASSQGKNGYTF
TRBJ1-1,.,TRBD1,TRBV2,TGTGCCAGCAGTGAACCAGACAGGGGGGGCACTGAAGCTTTCTTT,CASSEPDRGGTEAFF
TRBJ2-3,.,.,TRBV15,TGTGCCACCAGCAGGCTCAGCACAGATACGCAGTATTTT,CATSRLSTDTQYF
TRBJ1-3,.,.,TRBV30,TGTGCCTGGACCACAGGGACTGGAAACACCATATATTTT,CAWTTGTGNTIYF
TRBJ2-2,.,TRBD2,TRBV6-1,TGTGCCACCTTACAGCGGGAAGGGGGGGAGCTGTTTTTT,CATLQREGGELFF
TRBJ2-7,.,.,TRBV29-1,TGCAGCGGACTTCTGACTCGAGACGAGCAGTACTTC,CSGLLTRDEQYF
TRBJ2-7,few,.,TRBV5-8,TGTGCCAGCAGCTTTGGGACGGTGTACGAGCAGTACTTC,CASSFGTVYEQYF
TRBJ1-1,.,.,TRBV13,TGTGCCAGCGATGAGGGTTCGGGGAACACTGAAGCTTTCTTT,CASDEGSGNTEAFF
TRBJ2-6,.,TRBD1,TRBV28,TGTGCCACCGGGACAGGGTCCTCTGGGGCCAACGTCCTGACTTTC,CATGTGSSGANVLTF
TRBJ1-5,.,.,TRBV9,TGTGCCAGCAGCGCGGCATTGAACCAGCCCCAGCATTTT,CASSAALNQPQHF
TRBJ2-7,few,.,TRBV5-4,TGTGCCAGCAGCCCCTTCGGCTCCTACGAGCAGTACTTC,CASSPFGSYEQYF
TRBJ2-7,.,.,TRBV6-1,TGTGCCAGCAGTGATCAGGGAAGCTCCTACGAGCAGTACTTC,CASSDQGSSYEQYF
TRBJ2-2,.,.,TRBV5-4,TGTGCCAGCAGCAACAATTCAGGGGCCAGAGGGGAGCTGTTTTTT,CASSNNSGARGELFF
TRBJ2-7,.,TRBD1,TRBV5-6,TGTGCCAGCAGCCACTCAGGGGGATGGGTGTTTGCCCACGAGCAGTACTTC,CASSHSGGWVFAHEQYF
TRBJ2-7,.,.,TRBV28,TGTGCCAGCAGTTCAGGTTCATTTACGTCCGACTACGAGCAGTACTTC,CASSSGSFTSDYEQYF
TRBJ2-1,.,.,TRBV28,TGTGCCAGCAGTCCCCTCAGGGACTCCTACAATGAGCAGTTCTTC,CASSPLRDSYNEQFF
TRBJ2-2,.,TRBD1,TRBV19,TGTGCCAGTATTCAAACCGGGACAGGGTTCGTCGGGGAGCTGTTTTTT,CASIQTGTGFVGELFF
TRBJ1-2,.,.,TRBV5-1,TGCGCCAGCACCGAGGGTGACCGCTACTATGGCTACACCTTC,CASTEGDRYYGYTF
TRBJ1-3,.,.,TRBV13,TGTGCCAGCAGCGGTGGATTTGGGGCTAGCTCTGGAAACACCATATATTTT,CASSGGFGASSGNTIYF
TRBJ1-2,.,.,TRBV6-5,TGTGCCAGCAGTTTACACGATCGGGATGGCTACACCTTC,CASSLHDRDGYTF
TRBJ2-3,.,.,TRBV28,TGTCGGGCGACAGATACGCAGTATTTT,CRATDTQYF
TRBJ2-7,.,TRBD2,TRBV29-1,TGCAGCGTTGTGGGTAGTAGCGGGAGGGACGAGCAGTACTTC,CSVVGSSGRDEQYF
TRBJ2-1,.,TRBD2,TRBV27,TGTGCCAGCAGTTTATTGCTAGCGGGAGTATATGAGCAGTTCTTC,CASSLLLAGVYEQFF
TRBJ1-2,.,TRBD1,TRBV6-6,TGTGCCAGCAGTTACGGGACAGGGGCTCTTCACTATGGCTACACCTTC,CASSYGTGALHYGYTF
TRBJ1-1,.,TRBD1,TRBV19,TGTGCCAGTAGGGACAGGAATTTGAACACTGAAGCTTTCTTT,CASRDRNLNTEAFF
TRBJ2-1,.,TRBD1,TRBV13,TGTGCCAGCAGCATCGGACAGGGGTTAAATGAGCAGTTCTTC,CASSIGQGLNEQFF
TRBJ2-2,.,TRBD1,TRBV6-1,TGTGCCAGCCGTAGACAGGGAGACACCGGGGAGCTGTTTTTT,CASRRQGDTGELFF
TRBJ1-1,.,.,TRBV6-5,TGTGCCAGCAGTCTCTCTCGGGGGATGAACACTGAAGCTTTCTTT,CASSLSRGMNTEAFF
TRBJ2-7,.,TRBD2,TRBV2,TGTGCCAGCAGGAGCCAACTAGCGGGCCTCATCCCTAACTACGAGCAGTACTTC,CASRSQLAGLIPNYEQYF
TRBJ2-5,.,.,TRBV27,TGTGCCAGCAGTTTACGGGGGGCCGAAGAGACCCAGTACTTC,CASSLRGAEETQYF
TRBJ2-7,.,TRBD1,TRBV6-5,TGTGCCAGCAGTGAGACAGGGCCCTCCTACGAGCAGTACTTC,CASSETGPSYEQYF
TRBJ2-3,.,TRBD1,TRBV6-1,TGTGCCAGCAGTGAACAACAGGGGTTCACAGATACGCAGTATTTT,CASSEQQGFTDTQYF
TRBJ2-3,.,.,TRBV9,TGTGCCAGCAGCATGCCCGGTCCCGGACAGATATCTGCAGATACGCAGTATTTT,CASSMPGPGQISADTQYF
TRBJ1-1,few,.,TRBV19,TGTGCCAGTGCGTCGGGAGGGATCACTGAAGCTTTCTTT,CASASGGITEAFF
TRBJ2-7,.,.,TRBV27,TGTGCCAGCGGGCGAGAATACGAGCAGTACTTC,CASGREYEQYF
TRBJ1-1,.,TRBD1,TRBV9,TGTGCCAGCAGCGTCGGACAGGTTTCTGAAGCTTTCTTT,CASSVGQVSEAFF
TRBJ1-2,.,.,TRBV28,TGTGCCAGCACTCCAGGGAACTATGGCTACACCTTC,CASTPGNYGYTF
TRBJ1-1,.,.,TRBV7-8,TGTGCCAGCAGCTTAGGAGGGGCCTTATCTAACACTGAAGCTTTCTTT,CASSLGGALSNTEAFF
TRBJ1-2,once,TRBD1,TRBV5-1,TGCGCCAGCAATAGGGACAGTTCTAACTATGGCTACACCTTC,CASNRDSSNYGYTF
TRBJ1-1,.,.,TRBV4-1,TGCGCCAGCAGCCAAGATAACAGTTTCCTCCCTGAAGCTTTCTTT,CASSQDNSFLPEAFF
TRBJ2-6,.,.,TRBV14,TGTGCCAGCAGCCAAGAAACGGGGAGATCGGCTGGGGCCAACGTCCTGACTTTC,CASSQETGRSAGANVLTF
TRBJ2-7,.,TRBD1,TRBV5-8,TGTGCCAGCAGCTTTGGGCAGGGGGCAGGGTACGAGCAGTACTTC,CASSFGQGAGYEQYF
TRBJ1-1,.,TRBD1,TRBV4-1,TGCGCCAGCAGCCCGGGACAGGGAACGACTGAAGCTTTCTTT,CASSPGQGTTEAFF
TRBJ1-4,.,TRBD1,TRBV7-9,TGTGCCAGCAGCCTAAGGACAGGGGGCAGTGAAAAACTGTTTTTT,CASSLRTGGSEKLFF
TRBJ1-1,.,.,TRBV28,TGTGCCAGCAGTTTACTGACCGACCCGGACACTGAAGCTTTCTTT,CASSLLTDPDTEAFF
TRBJ2-1,.,TRBD1,TRBV28,TGTGCCAGCAGTCTACAGGGGGGTGAGCAGTTCTTC,CASSLQGGEQFF
TRBJ2-7,few,TRBD2,TRBV6-1,TGTGCCAGCACCCAAAGGGAGGGGATGACTTACGAGCAGTACTTC,CASTQREGMTYEQYF
TRBJ1-1,.,.,TRBV4-3,TGCGCCAGCAGCCAAGATTTCGTGGGAGGCACTGAAGCTTTCTTT,CASSQDFVGGTEAFF